The TCR beta chain described here comes from a study of blood T cell repertoires in COVID-19. Participants had their cohort set by participant-reported clinical history. Donors of Cohort 3 who recovered were those that had two negative PCRs, clearance, or symptom resolution. Sequencing was performed with immunoSEQ multiplex PCR; in TCRdb, only in-frame clones are kept and a portion is missing. This sample has around 300,000 clones, with 75% to 90% found just once. This clone was observed once. This CDR3 contains 17 residues. In germline, CDR1 is SGHRS, CDR2 YFSETQ. V was shortened by 4 bases and J by 2 bases, with 21 bases between the two germline ends.

This chain uses TRBV5-1 with TRBJ2-5; perhaps TRBD1 as D (6 bases). The sequence was collected from a woman in her fifties or sixties who had recovered from COVID-19. The sample comprised PBMCs or T cells enriched from blood (not recorded which). The CDR3 coding sequence is TGCGCCAGCAGCCCGCTTGGGGGCGCGATCCATCAAGAGACCCAGTACTTC. Protein product: CASSPLGGAIHQETQYF.